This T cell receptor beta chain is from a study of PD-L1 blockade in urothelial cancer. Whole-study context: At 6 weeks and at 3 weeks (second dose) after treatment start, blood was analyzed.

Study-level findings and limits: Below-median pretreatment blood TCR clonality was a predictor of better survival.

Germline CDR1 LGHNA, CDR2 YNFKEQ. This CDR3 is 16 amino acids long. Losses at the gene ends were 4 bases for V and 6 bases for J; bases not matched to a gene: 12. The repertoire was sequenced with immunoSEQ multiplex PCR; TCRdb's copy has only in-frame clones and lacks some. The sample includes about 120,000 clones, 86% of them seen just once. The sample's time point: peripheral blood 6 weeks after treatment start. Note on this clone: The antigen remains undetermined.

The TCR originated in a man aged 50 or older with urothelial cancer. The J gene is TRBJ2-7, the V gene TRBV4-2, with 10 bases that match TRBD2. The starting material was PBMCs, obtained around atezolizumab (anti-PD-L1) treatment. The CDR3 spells CASSLNPAGGLGEQYF. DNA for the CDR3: TGTGCCAGCAGCCTCAACCCAGCGGGAGGGCTTGGCGAGCAGTACTTC.